One and the same sample provided the 6 T cell receptor beta chains below, sequenced in a study of TIL therapy for anti-PD-1-resistant metastatic lung cancer. Time point described: pre-treatment sample, taken before nivolumab and TIL therapy. The libraries were made with immunoSEQ v3. Measured with immunoSEQ multiplex PCR; TCRdb has only the in-frame clones, and not every one. The sample holds around 33,000 clones, just under 75% seen once. The material sequenced was blood, taken at baseline. The source of these receptors is a woman aged 25-80 years with non-small cell lung cancer.

The chain is built from TRBV6-1 and TRBJ1-5; D unclear. The V gene lost 3 bases and the J gene lost 4 bases, with 4 bases spanning the gap. The CDR3 is 12 amino acids. Germline V CDR1 and CDR2: MNHNS, SASEGT. The CDR3 DNA follows: TGTGCCAGCAGTGATTGGAATCAGCCCCAGCATTTT. Translating gives CASSDWNQPQHF.

The genes are TRBV7-9 and TRBJ2-7; 11 bases match TRBD2. Germline-derived CDR1 and CDR2 are SEHNR and FQNEAQ (reference sequence). Trimming took 11 bases from V and 7 from J; bases not matched to a gene: 25. The CDR3 sequence is 18 residues long. The CDR3 loop reads CAGSIRSPQLAGEGEQYF. The CDR3, as DNA: TGTGCCGGATCAATTCGGAGCCCCCAACTAGCGGGAGAAGGAGAGCAGTACTTC.

Written as DNA, the CDR3 is TGCGCCAGCAGCTTAGGGGCTGGACTAGCGGGAGTCAATGAGCAGTTCTTC. Protein sequence: CASSLGAGLAGVNEQFF. V usage is TRBV5-1 and J usage is TRBJ2-1; TRBD2 agrees at 13 bases. V trimming: 2 bases; J trimming: 6 bases; junction bases outside the gene matches: 8. The CDR3 covers 17 residues. CDR1 is SGHRS and CDR2 is YFSETQ in the germline V gene.

This rearrangement joins TRBV7-2 to TRBJ2-2; 7 bases align to TRBD2. Germline CDR1 and CDR2: SGHTA and FQGNSA. V shed 5 bases, J shed 2 bases, and the junction held 11 bases outside the gene matches. This CDR3 contains 17 residues. The CDR3 loop reads CASSRPISGTNTGELFF. The CDR3 DNA sequence: TGTGCCAGCAGCCGACCGATAAGCGGGACTAACACCGGGGAGCTGTTTTTT.

V gene TRBV7-8 combines with J gene TRBJ1-5; D not resolved. The V gene lost 5 bases and the J gene lost 4 bases, with 15 bases spanning the gap. From germline, CDR1 is SGHVS and CDR2 FQNEAQ. There are 15 residues in the CDR3. The chain's CDR3 is CASSLTRAENQPQHF. CDR3 in DNA: TGTGCCAGCAGCCTTACAAGAGCCGAGAATCAGCCCCAGCATTTT.

V is TRBV11-2 and J is TRBJ1-6; 9 positions match TRBD1. The germline V gene has CDR1 SGHAT and CDR2 FQNNGV. The CDR3 length is 16 residues. The V and J ends lost 3 bases and 9 bases, in that order; junction bases with no gene match: 9. CDR3 loop: CASSFQDRGVGSPLHF. The CDR3 DNA sequence: TGTGCCAGCAGCTTTCAGGACAGGGGAGTCGGTTCACCCCTCCACTTT.